This T cell receptor (beta chain) was obtained from a study of blood T cell repertoires in COVID-19. Overall study: Acute-phase and convalescent COVID-19 samples originated in the United States, Italy and Spain. PBMCs, B-cell-depleted T cells, or T cells provided the cDNA or gDNA that made up the material.

Germline values: CDR1 SGHTS, CDR2 YDEGEE. The V gene lost 5 bases and the J gene lost 0 bases, with 12 bases spanning the gap. The CDR3 is 15 residues long. Original processing methods: Amplifying reference gene primers gave estimates of nucleated cell counts. The table came from immunoSEQ multiplex PCR; TCRdb's copy has only in-frame clones and leaves some out. The D gene and trimming were derived from the DNA, and the V and J assignments and clone size from that table. The sample yields approximately 140,000 clones, about 86% seen once. The receptor was derived from a man in his 70s with acute or convalescent COVID-19. The sample taken for sequencing was peripheral blood. The chain recombines TRBV5-8 with TRBJ1-5; D unclear. The CDR3 DNA reads as TGTGCCAGCAGTTCGCGAGTGAATAGCAATCAGCCCCAGCATTTT. It specifies CASSSRVNSNQPQHF.